This T cell receptor (beta chain) was recovered during a study of blood T cells in healthy people across ages. Alongside a J-beta primer mix, a sample-barcoded 5' primer served in a second PCR lasting about 7 to 11 cycles. All samples yielded 2.5 million or more CDR3-containing paired-end reads. TCRdb reanalysed the 5' RACE reads using MiXCR and keeps one entry per CDR3 protein. The sample lists under 1,100,000 distinct CDR3 sequences; about 23% were seen once. V lost 7 bases, J lost 4 bases, and 9 bases lay in between. The CDR3 spans 12 residues. The sample also formed part of further work on T cells of mothers and their children.

Sequenced input: blood. This clonotype originated in a girl aged 2-10 years in good health. The rearrangement joins TRBV12-3 or TRBV12-4 to TRBJ2-3; D is uncertain. This CDR3 reads CASTSLPDTQYF. CDR3 bases: TGTGCCAGCACCTCTTTACCAGATACGCAGTATTTT.